The rows below give T cell receptor beta chains drawn from one sample of a study of OX40 agonist ivuxolimab in advanced cancers. Method: immunoSEQ multiplex PCR; TCRdb's copy keeps in-frame clones and lacks some. Among roughly 70,000 clones, about four fifths were seen once, and the ten largest hold over 0.95%. Source: CD4+ or CD8+ T cells sorted from blood, taken in a trial of the OX40 agonist ivuxolimab. The receptors derive from an adult with an advanced solid tumor such as melanoma, head and neck, liver or kidney cancer. Each CDR3 is given with its conserved first and last residue. The D gene is left open where the match is weak. Not every row has a clone size; where given, it reads once, few, many or a size class.

cdr3_aa | cdr3_nt | j_call | d_call | clone_size | v_call
CASSPTVGTGANVLTF | TGCGCCAGCAGCCCTACGGTAGGAACTGGGGCCAACGTCCTGACTTTC | TRBJ2-6 | NA | NA | TRBV5-1
CASSLRGSGANVLTF | TGTGCCAGCAGCCTCAGGGGGTCTGGGGCCAACGTCCTGACTTTC | TRBJ2-6 | TRBD1 | NA | TRBV5-8
CATSRWDTGELFF | TGTGCCACCAGCAGATGGGATACCGGGGAGCTGTTTTTT | TRBJ2-2 | NA | few | TRBV15
CASSLGTGPMNTEAFF | TGTGCCAGCAGCTTGGGGACTGGGCCTATGAACACTGAAGCTTTCTTT | TRBJ1-1 | NA | once | TRBV5-4
CASSPPTTDTQYF | TGTGCCAGCTCACCACCGACCACAGATACGCAGTATTTT | TRBJ2-3 | NA | few | TRBV18
CSVPTAGGGGAFF | TGCAGCGTTCCAACTGCAGGGGGCGGGGGAGCTTTCTTT | TRBJ1-1 | TRBD1 | NA | TRBV29-1
CASSRTGGLYEQYF | TGTGCCAGCAGTCGGACAGGGGGCCTGTACGAGCAGTACTTC | TRBJ2-7 | TRBD1 | NA | TRBV28
CASSPVQGRGNEKLFF | TGTGCCAGCAGCCCAGTACAGGGAAGGGGAAATGAAAAACTGTTTTTT | TRBJ1-4 | NA | NA | TRBV4-2
CASSSPEETQYF | TGCGCCAGCAGCTCGCCCGAAGAGACCCAGTACTTC | TRBJ2-5 | NA | NA | TRBV5-1
CASSPGVTSQETQYF | TGTGCCAGCTCACCAGGCGTGACCTCCCAAGAGACCCAGTACTTC | TRBJ2-5 | NA | NA | TRBV18
CASFEVGETQYF | TGCGCCAGCTTCGAGGTTGGGGAGACCCAGTACTTC | TRBJ2-5 | NA | once | TRBV5-1
CASSLSHGTLGTEAFF | TGTGCCAGCAGCTTGTCTCATGGAACCCTGGGCACTGAAGCTTTCTTT | TRBJ1-1 | NA | NA | TRBV7-9
CASSLDRILWDRDQETQYF | TGTGCCAGCAGCTTAGATCGAATTTTATGGGACCGCGACCAAGAGACCCAGTACTTC | TRBJ2-5 | NA | NA | TRBV11-2
CASSLGLSSGNTIYF | TGCGCCAGCAGCCTCGGGTTGAGCTCTGGAAACACCATATATTTT | TRBJ1-3 | NA | NA | TRBV4-1
CASKAGTGNYEQYF | TGTGCCAGCAAGGCGGGGACAGGGAACTACGAGCAGTACTTC | TRBJ2-7 | TRBD1 | NA | TRBV6-5
CASSSGAGVYEQYF | TGTGCCAGCAGTTCTGGGGCAGGGGTCTACGAGCAGTACTTC | TRBJ2-7 | NA | NA | TRBV28
CASSPRTSGGAGNEQFF | TGTGCCAGTAGTCCCAGGACTAGCGGGGGGGCAGGCAATGAGCAGTTCTTC | TRBJ2-1 | TRBD2 | NA | TRBV19
CASSFPHLGDREKGEAFF | TGTGCCAGCAGCTTTCCGCACCTAGGGGACAGGGAAAAGGGTGAAGCTTTCTTT | TRBJ1-1 | TRBD1 | NA | TRBV11-2
CASSSLRYYEQYF | TGTGCCAGCAGTTCACTGAGGTACTACGAGCAGTACTTC | TRBJ2-7 | NA | NA | TRBV27
CAINPGQGGAGANVLTF | TGTGCCATCAACCCCGGACAGGGCGGGGCTGGGGCCAACGTCCTGACTTTC | TRBJ2-6 | TRBD1 | NA | TRBV10-3
CASRSDRLQETQYF | TGTGCCAGCCGGTCTGACAGACTCCAAGAGACCCAGTACTTC | TRBJ2-5 | NA | NA | TRBV6-1
CASSEKVEQPQHF | TGTGCCAGCAGTGAGAAGGTCGAGCAGCCCCAGCATTTT | TRBJ1-5 | NA | NA | TRBV6-1
CASSLLAYGEQYF | TGTGCCAGCAGCTTACTAGCGTATGGCGAGCAGTACTTC | TRBJ2-7 | TRBD2 | NA | TRBV5-6
CASSPTSGGEGNTIYF | TGTGCCAGCTCACCGACTTCCGGGGGCGAGGGAAACACCATATATTTT | TRBJ1-3 | NA | medium-sized | TRBV18
CASSYLDRSQETQYF | TGTGCCAGCAGTTACCTCGACAGGTCCCAAGAGACCCAGTACTTC | TRBJ2-5 | NA | once | TRBV7-2
CASSLDSSGYEQYF | TGTGCCAGCAGCTTAGACTCCTCGGGCTACGAGCAGTACTTC | TRBJ2-7 | NA | NA | TRBV7-2
CASSSGAVQGANVLTF | TGTGCCAGCAGTTCGGGGGCGGTACAGGGGGCCAACGTCCTGACTTTC | TRBJ2-6 | NA | NA | TRBV28
CASSIDGADTQYF | TGTGCCAGTAGTATAGATGGCGCAGATACGCAGTATTTT | TRBJ2-3 | NA | NA | TRBV19
CASRLQGGNEKLFF | TGTGCCAGCAGGCTCCAGGGGGGGAATGAAAAACTGTTTTTT | TRBJ1-4 | TRBD1 | NA | TRBV6-6
CASSKAFPDRTHSNQPQHF | TGTGCCAGCAGCAAAGCCTTCCCGGACAGGACTCATAGCAATCAGCCCCAGCATTTT | TRBJ1-5 | NA | NA | TRBV21-1
CASSLSRGRVSPLHF | TGTGCCAGCAGCTTATCCAGGGGGCGAGTGTCACCCCTCCACTTT | TRBJ1-6 | TRBD1 | NA | TRBV11-2
CASSLGGSGGHGYTF | TGCGCCAGCAGCTTGGGTGGGTCAGGGGGCCATGGCTACACCTTC | TRBJ1-2 | TRBD1 | NA | TRBV5-1
CASSLKGGEQYF | TGCGCCAGCAGCTTGAAAGGGGGCGAGCAGTACTTC | TRBJ2-7 | NA | once | TRBV5-1
CAWSQNTDTQYF | TGTGCCTGGAGTCAGAACACAGATACGCAGTATTTT | TRBJ2-3 | NA | NA | TRBV30
CASSLTVTGANTGELFF | TGCGCCAGCAGCCTAACGGTGACAGGGGCGAACACCGGGGAGCTGTTTTTT | TRBJ2-2 | TRBD1 | NA | TRBV4-1
CASGQLDGYEQYF | TGCGCCAGCGGACAGCTAGACGGATACGAGCAGTACTTC | TRBJ2-7 | NA | once | TRBV10-2
CASSPSRADEQFF | TGTGCCAGCAGCCCCTCCAGGGCGGATGAGCAGTTCTTC | TRBJ2-1 | NA | NA | TRBV7-7
CASSERSGAPTNEKLFF | TGTGCCAGCAGTGAACGCTCGGGGGCACCAACTAATGAAAAACTGTTTTTT | TRBJ1-4 | NA | few | TRBV6-1
CASSLPGAGEKLFF | TGTGCCAGCAGCCTCCCAGGGGCGGGCGAAAAACTGTTTTTT | TRBJ1-4 | NA | NA | TRBV6-5
CASSLGDTFYGYTF | TGTGCCAGCAGCTTAGGGGATACCTTCTATGGCTACACCTTC | TRBJ1-2 | NA | NA | TRBV7-8
CASSYSGQGPNEQFF | TGTGCCAGCAGTTACTCGGGACAGGGGCCCAATGAGCAGTTCTTC | TRBJ2-1 | TRBD1 | NA | TRBV6-5
CASSPRQGNQPQHF | TGTGCCAGCTCACCTCGACAGGGCAATCAGCCCCAGCATTTT | TRBJ1-5 | NA | NA | TRBV18
CASSELDPFTLF | TGTGCCAGCAGTGAATTGGATCCCTTCACCCTCTTC | TRBJ2-1 | NA | NA | TRBV25-1
CASSQGAQETQYF | TGCGCCAGCAGCCAGGGGGCGCAAGAGACCCAGTACTTC | TRBJ2-5 | TRBD1 | NA | TRBV5-1
CASGSGTINYGYTF | TGTGCCAGCGGGAGCGGCACGATTAACTATGGCTACACCTTC | TRBJ1-2 | NA | NA | TRBV6-5
CASSFPGVGETQYF | TGTGCCAGCAGCTTCCCAGGGGTGGGTGAGACCCAGTACTTC | TRBJ2-5 | NA | NA | TRBV5-6
CASSKGRFFSTNEKLFF | TGTGCCAGTAGCAAGGGACGCTTCTTCTCAACTAATGAAAAACTGTTTTTT | TRBJ1-4 | NA | once | TRBV19
CASRPGQRPGELFF | TGTGCCAGCAGGCCGGGACAGCGACCGGGGGAGCTGTTTTTT | TRBJ2-2 | TRBD1 | NA | TRBV6-6
CASSVDTRQLSGNTIYF | TGTGCCAGTAGTGTTGACACCAGGCAACTCTCTGGAAACACCATATATTTT | TRBJ1-3 | NA | NA | TRBV19